Each of the 4 T cell receptor beta chains below was sequenced from the same sample in a study of blood T cell repertoires in COVID-19. Produced via immunoSEQ multiplex PCR; TCRdb's table is partial and in-frame only. The top ten clones hold over 4% of a sample with over 200,000 clones, roughly 90% of them seen once. Sequenced sample: peripheral blood. These receptors all come from a man in his 60s who had recovered from COVID-19.

The genes are TRBV28 and TRBJ2-5; a weak D match, TRBD2 (7 bases). The V gene lost 4 bases and the J gene lost 1 base, with 13 bases spanning the gap. Germline CDR1 is MDHEN and CDR2 is SYDVKM. The CDR3 is made up of 15 amino acids. CDR3 in DNA: TGTGCCAGCAGTTGGGAGGGGGGGATCCAAGAGACCCAGTACTTC. Translation: CASSWEGGIQETQYF.

The chain combines TRBV9 with TRBJ1-2; 7 bases agree with TRBD1. Germline trimming cut 0 bases from V and 6 bases from J; bases unmatched to any gene: 2. The CDR3 contains 13 residues. CDR1 SGDLS and CDR2 YYNGEE come from the germline V gene. The CDR3 DNA is TGTGCCAGCAGCGTAGGGGACAGAGATGGCTACACCTTC. Translated, it gives CASSVGDRDGYTF.

This clone was seen only a few times. The rearrangement uses TRBV27 and TRBJ1-5; D might be TRBD1 (5 bases). The CDR3 length is 14 residues. The germline V gene has CDR1 MNHEY and CDR2 SMNVEV (reference sequence). V was trimmed by 4 bases and J by 6 bases, leaving 13 bases between them. The CDR3: CASSSPGNFQPQHF. The CDR3 nucleotides read TGTGCCAGCAGTTCCCCAGGGAATTTTCAGCCCCAGCATTTT.

This clone was seen more than once but under ten times. The chain has TRBV7-2 and TRBJ1-2; the D is unclear. Germline-derived CDR1 and CDR2 are SGHTA and FQGNSA. The CDR3 contains 14 residues. The V gene lost 0 bases and the J gene lost 6 bases, with 11 bases spanning the gap. The CDR3 loop reads CASSLAQIGNGYTF. The CDR3 nucleotides read TGTGCCAGCAGCTTAGCCCAGATCGGGAATGGCTACACCTTC. Drawing the rest from reference TRBV7-2 and TRBJ1-2, the complete variable domain is GAGVSQSPSNKVTEKGKDVELRCDPISGHTALYWYRQSLGQGLEFLIYFQGNSAPDKSGLPSDRFSAERTGGSVSTLTIQRTQQEDSAVYLCASSLAQIGNGYTFGSGTRLTVV.